These 20 T cell receptor beta chains were sequenced from one sample in a study of shared clonotypes between healthy human individuals. TCRdb keeps only in-frame clones here, not all; method: immunoSEQ multiplex PCR. The table shows around 480,000 clones, with about three quarters occurring only once. The sample was PBMCs. These receptors originate from a woman in her thirties or forties in good health. Some clones in this sample may be carry-over from other donors' samples.

The chain carries TRBV19 and TRBJ1-1, with TRBD1 as a possible D gene (5 bases). This CDR3 has 15 amino acids. Germline lookup yields CDR1 LNHDA and CDR2 SQIVND (reference sequence). Trimming shortened V by 6 bases and J by 0 bases, and 14 bases separated the two germline ends. Here the CDR3 DNA reads TGTGCCAGTAGCCCTTTTGAGGGGCTGAACACTGAAGCTTTCTTT. It translates to CASSPFEGLNTEAFF.

The CDR3 is CASSPRTGHYGYTF. The CDR3 nucleotides are TGCGCCAGCAGCCCACGTACAGGACACTATGGCTACACCTTC. The V gene is TRBV5-1, the J gene TRBJ1-2; TRBD1 is a possible D gene (5 bases). Germline loops: CDR1 SGHRS, CDR2 YFSETQ. V lost 4 bases, J lost 3 bases, and 13 bases lay in between. CDR3 length: 14 residues.

J is TRBJ1-5 and V is TRBV7-2; TRBD1 is a possible D gene (5 bases). The germline V and J ends were trimmed by 5 bases and 0 bases, with 14 bases remaining between them. CDR1 is SGHTA, CDR2 FQGNSA, per germline. The length of the CDR3 is 16 residues. The CDR3 protein is CASSGYRGVSNQPQHF. The CDR3, as DNA: TGTGCCAGCAGCGGCTACCGGGGGGTTAGCAATCAGCCCCAGCATTTT.

The gene calls are TRBV30 and TRBJ2-1; 11 bases line up with TRBD2. This CDR3 spans 16 amino acids. After removal of 5 bases from V and 6 bases from J, the junction contained 12 bases not matched to a gene. The germline V gene has CDR1 GTSNPN and CDR2 SVGIG (reference sequence). CDR3 in amino acids: CAWGFKLAGDANEQFF. The CDR3 bases are TGTGCCTGGGGGTTTAAACTAGCGGGAGACGCCAATGAGCAGTTCTTC.

V usage is TRBV18 and J usage is TRBJ2-1; 7 bases fit TRBD1. The V segment lost 5 bases and the J segment 5 bases; nucleotides outside the gene matches: 6. There are 14 residues in the CDR3. CDR1 is KGHSH, CDR2 LQKENI, per germline. In nucleotides, the CDR3 is TGTGCCAGCTCAGCCCAGACAGGGCACAATGAGCAGTTCTTC. This gives the protein CASSAQTGHNEQFF.

This chain connects TRBV19 to TRBJ2-2; 9 nucleotides agree with TRBD1. CDR3 size: 18 residues. Germline loops: CDR1 LNHDA, CDR2 SQIVND (reference sequence). J was trimmed by 2 bases and V by 0 bases; bases with no gene match: 7. As DNA, the CDR3 is TGTGCCAGTAGTATAGATCTTTTGGGACAGGGAAACACCGGGGAGCTGTTTTTT. Translated, it gives CASSIDLLGQGNTGELFF. The full variable domain, its missing parts supplied by reference TRBV19 and TRBJ2-2, is DGGITQSPKYLFRKEGQNVTLSCEQNLNHDAMYWYRQDPGQGLRLIYYSQIVNDFQKGDIAEGYSVSREKKESFPLTVTSAQKNPTAFYLCASSIDLLGQGNTGELFFGEGSRLTVL.

V is TRBV2 and J is TRBJ1-1; the match to TRBD1 covers 9 bases. The ends lost 5 bases at V and 2 bases at J; junction bases unmatched: 3. The CDR3 sequence is 14 residues long. Germline CDR1 is SNHLY and CDR2 is FYNNEI. This chain's CDR3 is CASSWDRENTEAFF. The CDR3 DNA is TGTGCCAGCAGTTGGGACAGGGAAAACACTGAAGCTTTCTTT.

The chain joins TRBV5-5 to TRBJ2-5; 8 bases are a match to TRBD2. Trimming cost V 4 bases and J 4 bases; bases outside gene matches: 9. Germline assignment: CDR1 SGHKS and CDR2 YYEKEE (reference sequence). This CDR3 contains 15 residues. CDR3: CASSAGRGDGETQYF. In nucleotides, the CDR3 is TGTGCCAGCAGCGCCGGGAGGGGCGATGGAGAGACCCAGTACTTC.

In DNA form, the CDR3 reads TGTGCCAGCAGCCCCCCCCGGGGCGAGGGGGAGACCCAGTACTTC. It codes for CASSPPRGEGETQYF. The chain carries TRBV11-2 and TRBJ2-5; either TRBD1 or TRBD2 may supply D (5 bases each). The CDR3 totals 15 residues. In germline, CDR1 is SGHAT, CDR2 FQNNGV. With 5 bases removed from V and 5 bases from J, the gap between germline ends came to 18 bases.

DNA for the CDR3: TGTGCCAGCAGCGTAGCCAGTGGACAGGGGGAAGGCTACACCTTC. Protein sequence: CASSVASGQGEGYTF. The V gene is TRBV9, the J gene TRBJ1-2; 10 bases are shared with TRBD1. V was clipped by 0 bases and J by 8 bases; unmatched bases: 7. Germline V lookup: CDR1 SGDLS, CDR2 YYNGEE. This CDR3 region has 15 residues.

The chain is built from TRBV5-5 and TRBJ1-1; D is ambiguous. The CDR3 loop spans 13 amino acids. From germline, CDR1 is SGHKS and CDR2 YYEKEE (reference sequence). V lost 0 bases and J lost 3, with 6 bases in between. CDR3 sequence: CASSLGEYTEAFF. CDR3 DNA: TGTGCCAGCAGCTTGGGGGAATACACTGAAGCTTTCTTT. The full variable domain, in which reference TRBV5-5 and TRBJ1-1 provide the parts outside the CDR3, is DAGVTQSPTHLIKTRGQQVTLRCSPISGHKSVSWYQQVLGQGPQFIFQYYEKEERGRGNFPDRFSARQFPNYSSELNVNALLLGDSALYLCASSLGEYTEAFFGQGTRLTVV.

The chain links TRBV9 to TRBJ2-1, with TRBD1 identical over 10 bases. From germline, CDR1 is SGDLS and CDR2 YYNGEE. V shed 4 bases and J 6 bases; nucleotides not matched to a gene: 13. The length of the CDR3 is 17 residues. CDR3 in DNA: TGTGCCAGCAGCTCAAGCAGGGGACAGGGGTCAGGCAATGAGCAGTTCTTC. This gives the protein CASSSSRGQGSGNEQFF.

In regard to this clone: This likely traces to a read error, being one base from a far larger clone. Other DNA sequences in this specimen translate into the identical CDR3. The rearrangement uses TRBV29-1 and TRBJ2-7, with 7 bases aligning to TRBD1. This CDR3 spans 14 amino acids. Germline trimming cut 7 bases from V and 5 bases from J; bases unmatched to any gene: 14. CDR1 and CDR2 from the germline V gene are SQVTM and ANQGSEA. In DNA, the CDR3 is TGCAGCGCCCTGAGGGGGACAGCCCTGGACGAGCAGTACTTC. Residues: CSALRGTALDEQYF.

The chain joins TRBV19 to TRBJ1-5; 7 positions agree with TRBD1. Germline trimming cut 6 bases from V and 10 bases from J; bases unmatched to any gene: 9. CDR3 length: 13 amino acids. Germline V gene sequence: CDR1 LNHDA, CDR2 SQIVND (reference sequence). DNA for the CDR3: TGTGCCAGTAGCGGGGCAGGGGGAAATCCCCAGCATTTT. This translates into CASSGAGGNPQHF.

This rearrangement joins TRBV6-5 to TRBJ2-6, with 7 nucleotides matching TRBD1. CDR1 is MNHEY, CDR2 SVGAGI, per germline. The CDR3 is 14 amino acids. The junction had 10 bases not matched to a gene; V was cut back by 6 bases and J by 11 bases. For the CDR3, the DNA is TGTGCCAGCAGGGACGGACAGGCCCGGGACGTCCTGACTTTC. It is translated as CASRDGQARDVLTF.

The V gene is TRBV29-1, the J gene TRBJ2-1, with TRBD2 matching over 7 bases. The V and J ends lost 4 bases and 3 bases, in that order; junction bases with no gene match: 6. From germline, CDR1 is SQVTM and CDR2 ANQGSEA. There are 14 residues in the CDR3. DNA for the CDR3: TGCAGCGTTGTTTCTAGCGGTTTCTACAATGAGCAGTTCTTC. Translation gives CSVVSSGFYNEQFF.

The V gene is TRBV7-3, the J gene TRBJ2-2, with no clear D. The germline V gene encodes CDR1 SGHTA and CDR2 FQGTGA. V was clipped by 2 bases and J by 5 bases, with 6 bases between them. The CDR3 is 13 amino acids. For the CDR3, the DNA is TGTGCCAGCAGCTTATATGGGACCGGGGAGCTGTTTTTT. This translates into CASSLYGTGELFF.

This chain connects TRBV29-1 to TRBJ1-3; no firm D call. Trimming left V 0 bases short and J 8 bases short, with 8 bases between. The CDR3 consists of 12 residues. Germline CDR1 SQVTM, CDR2 ANQGSEA. This chain's CDR3 is CSVEEGGDTIYF. The CDR3 nucleotides are TGCAGCGTTGAAGAGGGCGGGGACACCATATATTTT. Filled out from reference TRBV29-1 and TRBJ1-3, the complete variable domain reads SAVISQKPSRDICQRGTSLTIQCQVDSQVTMMFWYRQQPGQSLTLIATANQGSEATYESGFVIDKFPISRPNLTFSTLTVSNMSPEDSSIYLCSVEEGGDTIYFGEGSWLTVV.

This clone was seen a few times. The J gene is TRBJ2-5, the V gene TRBV7-2, with TRBD2 identical over 7 bases. Germline V gene sequence: CDR1 SGHTA, CDR2 FQGNSA. This CDR3 has 14 amino acids. J gave up 5 bases and V 5 bases, and 8 bases lay outside the gene matches. The CDR3 region is CASSPLGGSETQYF. Written as DNA, the CDR3 is TGTGCCAGCAGCCCGTTGGGCGGGAGTGAGACCCAGTACTTC.

J is TRBJ1-5 and V is TRBV6-6, with 8 bases that match TRBD1. The germline CDR1 and CDR2 sequences are MNHNY and SVGAGI (reference sequence). V shed 0 bases, J shed 6 bases, and the junction held 7 bases outside the gene matches. The CDR3 is made up of 16 amino acids. The CDR3 protein is CASSYSGTGSSQPQHF. CDR3 in DNA: TGTGCCAGCAGTTACTCTGGGACAGGCTCTAGTCAGCCCCAGCATTTT.